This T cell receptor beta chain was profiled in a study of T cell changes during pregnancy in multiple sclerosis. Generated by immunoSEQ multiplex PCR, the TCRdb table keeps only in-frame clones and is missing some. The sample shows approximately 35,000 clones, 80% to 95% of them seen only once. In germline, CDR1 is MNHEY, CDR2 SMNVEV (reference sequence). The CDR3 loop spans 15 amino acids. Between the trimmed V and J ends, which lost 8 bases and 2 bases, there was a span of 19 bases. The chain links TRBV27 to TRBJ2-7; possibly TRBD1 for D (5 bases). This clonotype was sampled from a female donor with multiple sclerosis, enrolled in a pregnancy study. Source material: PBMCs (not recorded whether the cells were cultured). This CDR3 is CASGPTVVRPYEQYF. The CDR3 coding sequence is TGTGCCAGCGGACCGACAGTCGTTAGACCCTACGAGCAGTACTTC.